The next 27 T cell receptor beta chains were all read from a single sample in a study of tumor-infiltrating lymphocytes in primary liver carcinoma. Starting material of about 0.45 ug total RNA yielded TCR beta cDNA via a constant-region primer. Three-round nested multiplex PCR performed with slightly modified ARM-PCR produced the TCR beta libraries. The study ran its first two PCR rounds for roughly 11 cycles each, using TRBV1-TRBV30 forward primers and a C-beta reverse primer. Each CDR3 protein gets one entry after TCRdb re-called the multiplex PCR reads with MiXCR. Among 45,000 or so distinct CDR3 sequences, around 70% were seen once, and the ten largest hold about 18%. It was from 20-30 mg of unsorted bulk tissue that RNA and DNA were co-extracted. Material: liver tumor tissue from sampling region 2. Subset: tumor region T2, inferior pole. These receptors came from a man in his forties with primary liver carcinoma and hepatitis B virus infection.

This clonotype was observed a single time. One end of the junction is discordant with germline, which a read error may explain. The genes are TRBV4-1 and TRBJ1-5, with D possibly being TRBD1 (6 bases). The CDR3 loop spans 15 amino acids. Germline lookup yields CDR1 MGHRA and CDR2 YSYEKL. This CDR3 reads CAGSPIVGGNQPQHF. As DNA, the CDR3 is TGCGCCGGCAGTCCCATAGTGGGGGGCAATCAACCCCAGCATTTT.

Comments on this clonotype: A much larger clone differs by one base, so this may be a read error. This sequence joins TRBV19 and TRBJ2-5, with TRBD2 as a possible D gene (6 bases). The CDR3 covers 14 residues. The germline gives CDR1 LNHDA, CDR2 SQIVND (reference sequence). CDR3 sequence: CARSILGLEETQYF. In DNA form, the CDR3 reads TGTGCCAGAAGTATTTTGGGACTGGAAGAGACCCAGTACTTC.

On this clonotype: At one of its ends the junction is not consistent with the germline gene, which may arise from a read error. The chain recombines TRBV11-2 with TRBJ2-3; 10 bases are a match to TRBD2. The CDR3 covers 14 residues. The germline V gene has CDR1 SGHAT and CDR2 FQNNGV. DNA of the CDR3: TGTGCCAGCTGTTTAGCGGGAGGCGGGGATACGCAGTACTTT. Its protein product is CASCLAGGGDTQYF.

This clonotype was counted ten times or more. The J gene is TRBJ2-1, the V gene TRBV12-3 or TRBV12-4; 12 positions agree with TRBD2. V lost 8 bases, J lost 10 bases, and 9 bases stayed unmatched. CDR3 length equals 14 residues. CDR3: CASLSSGRAGEQFF. As DNA, the CDR3 is TGTGCCAGCCTCTCTAGCGGGAGGGCGGGGGAGCAGTTCTTC.

V is TRBV29-1 and J is TRBJ1-1; D gene ambiguous. Trimming cost V 7 bases and J 0 bases, with 12 bases left between them. The length of the CDR3 is 13 residues. The germline gives CDR1 SQVTM, CDR2 ANQGSEA. The CDR3 loop reads CSAGARLNTEAFF. The CDR3, as DNA: TGCAGCGCTGGTGCCCGACTGAACACTGAAGCTTTCTTT.

This clonotype was found many times. This chain connects TRBV10-3 to TRBJ2-3; no firm D call. V dropped 11 bases and J dropped 5 bases, with 14 bases sitting between them. Germline V gene data show CDR1 as ENHRY and CDR2 as SYGVKD. The CDR3 is 12 amino acids. DNA for the CDR3: TGTGCCTGTGGTAATGAGATAGATACGCAGTATTTT. It translates to CACGNEIDTQYF.

Concerning this clonotype: The junction departs from the called germline gene at one end, perhaps through a read error. CDR3: CVSSLRQGGGTDTQYF. The CDR3 DNA reads TGTGTCAGCAGCCTCAGACAGGGAGGAGGCACAGATACGCAGTATTTT. The rearrangement links TRBV12-3 or TRBV12-4 to TRBJ2-3; perhaps TRBD1 as D (7 bases). The CDR3 is 16 amino acids.

As concerns this clonotype: This CDR3 is missing its conserved last phenylalanine or tryptophan, likely due to a read error. The V gene is TRBV12-3 or TRBV12-4, the J gene TRBJ2-1; a weak D match, TRBD2 (5 bases). The CDR3 contains 12 residues. V lost 6 bases to trimming and J lost 6 bases, with 9 bases between them. The CDR3 DNA is TGTGCCAGCAGCAGAAGCGGCAATGAGCAGTTCTTA. Residues: CASSRSGNEQFL.

The gene calls are TRBV7-8 and TRBJ2-7; D gene unclear. V was shortened by 1 base and J by 2 bases, with 15 bases between the two germline ends. The CDR3 is 16 amino acids. Germline V gene data show CDR1 as SGHVS and CDR2 as FQNEAQ. The CDR3 is CASSLVSSNVAYEQYV. The CDR3 DNA reads as TGTGCCAGCAGCTTAGTGAGTAGTAATGTTGCCTACGAGCAGTACGTC.

With respect to this clonotype: The conserved phenylalanine or tryptophan is not found at the CDR3 terminus, so this likely reflects a read error. It is unclear where the CDR3 begins or ends on the DNA, so no DNA is shown, and the CDR3 is as TCRdb lists it. The chain employs TRBV11-3 and TRBJ2-7; the table's D call, TRBD1, has no DNA check behind it. Counting both end residues, the CDR3 totals 14 amino acids. The germline gives CDR1 SGHNT, CDR2 YENEEA. The CDR3 is CASSPGEGDHEQYL.

Comments on this clonotype: A much larger clone differs by one base, so this may be a read error. The chain is built from TRBV4-3 and TRBJ2-7; D is tentatively TRBD1 or TRBD2 (5 bases each). The CDR3 length is 16 residues. Germline lookup yields CDR1 LGHNA and CDR2 YSLEER. This chain's CDR3 is CAISQDHGAGIDEQYF. The CDR3 DNA is TGCGCCATCAGCCAAGATCACGGGGCAGGGATAGACGAGCAGTACTTC.

Concerning this clonotype itself: Its ends do not fully match the called genes, so a read error is possible. This sequence joins TRBV6-2 or TRBV6-3 and TRBJ2-1; D call uncertain. The CDR3 sequence is 13 residues long. CDR1 is MNHEY and CDR2 is SVGEGT in the germline V gene. CDR3 sequence reads: CASSYLLGNEQFF. CDR3 nucleotides: TGCGCCAGCAGTTACCTATTGGGCAATGAGCAGTTCTTC.

This clonotype was detected only once. The chain employs TRBV14 and TRBJ2-7; 7 bases fit TRBD2. J gave up 0 bases and V 4 bases, and 3 bases lay outside the gene matches. From germline, CDR1 is SGHDN and CDR2 FVKESK. The CDR3 is 14 amino acids. CDR3 amino acids: CASSRAGCSYEQYF. The CDR3 bases are TGTGCCAGCAGCCGAGCGGGGTGCTCCTACGAGCAGTACTTC.

The chain carries TRBV11-2 and TRBJ2-6; 8 nucleotides match TRBD1. The CDR3 contains 21 residues. V lost 5 bases, J lost 3 bases, and 21 bases stayed unmatched. The germline V gene has CDR1 SGHAT and CDR2 FQNNGV. In DNA, the CDR3 is TGTGCCAGCAGCATGGGGGGAGACAGGGGCACTTCCCTCCTTGGGGCCAACGTCCTGACTTTC. It yields the protein CASSMGGDRGTSLLGANVLTF.

This chain links TRBV28 with TRBJ2-1; perhaps TRBD1 as D (5 bases). Germline V gene sequence: CDR1 MDHEN, CDR2 SYDVKM. This CDR3 spans 11 amino acids. The CDR3 sequence is CVTNRNNEQFF. The CDR3 region has the DNA TGTGTCACCAACAGGAATAATGAGCAGTTCTTC.

Details on this clonotype: A read error is likely, as this CDR3 ends without the conserved phenylalanine or tryptophan. V and J are TRBV4-1 and TRBJ1-5; D unclear. The germline V gene has CDR1 MGHRA and CDR2 YSYEKL. This CDR3 is built from 15 residues. CDR3 sequence: CASSPIEGSDQPQHL. Here the CDR3 DNA reads TGCGCCAGCAGTCCCATAGAGGGTAGCGATCAGCCCCAGCATCTT.

Many counts were recorded for this clonotype. The rearrangement joins TRBV6-1 to TRBJ2-2; 9 nucleotides line up with TRBD2. The germline V gene encodes CDR1 MNHNS and CDR2 SASEGT. V gave up 2 bases and J gave up 4 bases; unmatched junction bases: 5. This CDR3 spans 16 amino acids. The CDR3 nucleotides are TGTGCCAGCAGTGAAATAGCGGGAGTAAGCACCGGGGAGCTGTTTTTT. Translation: CASSEIAGVSTGELFF.

The CDR3 coding sequence is TGTGCCAGCAGTCCCTCGGTCCGAGGGTACAATGAGCAGTTCTTC. This gives the protein CASSPSVRGYNEQFF. The rearrangement uses TRBV6-5 and TRBJ2-1; tentatively, D is TRBD2 (5 bases). This CDR3 contains 15 residues. Germline CDR1 and CDR2: MNHEY and SVGAGI. The ends were cut back, 5 bases at V and 4 bases at J, with 15 bases in the middle.

In the case of this clonotype: Germline and junction disagree at one end, which may indicate a read error. The chain has TRBV12-3 or TRBV12-4 and TRBJ2-5; TRBD2 agrees at 7 bases. The CDR3 runs to 12 residues. This CDR3 reads CANSLARETHYF. The CDR3 DNA sequence: TGTGCCAACAGTTTAGCGCGGGAGACCCATTACTTC.

This clonotype was detected once. One junction end does not reproduce the germline sequence, and a read error may be involved. The chain is built from TRBV11-2 and TRBJ2-7; 8 bases agree with TRBD2. The CDR3 runs 15 residues. From germline, CDR1 is SGHAT and CDR2 FQNNGV. Written as DNA, the CDR3 is TGTGCCAGCGGCTTAGTTAGCGGGATTGACTACGAGCAGTACTTC. Translating gives CASGLVSGIDYEQYF.

The CDR3, as DNA: TGCGCCAACAAGGGGACAGGGGAAGGGCAGTACTTC. This gives the protein CANKGTGEGQYF. This chain links TRBV4-1 with TRBJ2-7; 10 nucleotides agree with TRBD1. Germline values: CDR1 MGHRA, CDR2 YSYEKL. J gave up 9 bases and V 10 bases, and 9 bases lay outside the gene matches. The CDR3 extends over 12 amino acids.

Turning to this clonotype: At one of its ends the junction is not consistent with the germline gene, which may arise from a read error. CDR3 sequence: CASSPATVPLSEQYF. The DNA of the CDR3 is TGTGCCAGCAGCCCAGCGACAGTTCCCCTCTCCGAGCAGTATTTC. This rearrangement joins TRBV5-5 to TRBJ2-7; D is perhaps TRBD1 (5 bases). The CDR3 spans 15 residues. Germline CDR1 reads SGHKS; CDR2 reads YYEKEE (reference sequence).

A single count supports this clonotype. One end of the junction does not line up with germline, which may come from a read error. This chain joins TRBV6-2 or TRBV6-3 and TRBJ1-5, with 7 bases that match TRBD1. CDR3 length equals 14 residues. Germline CDR1 reads MNHEY; CDR2 reads SVGEGT. The DNA for the CDR3 is TGTGCCAGCAGTCGAGACAGGGTTGGTCAGCCCCAGCATTTC. It specifies CASSRDRVGQPQHF.

This clonotype was seen ten or more times. The gene calls are TRBV5-6 and TRBJ1-2; possibly TRBD1 for D (5 bases). V was pared by 4 bases and J by 6 bases, with 16 bases between. Germline lookup yields CDR1 SGHDT and CDR2 YYEEEE. The CDR3 consists of 14 residues. The CDR3 protein is CASSGRDVEHGYTF. CDR3 coding DNA: TGTGCCAGCAGCGGCCGGGACGTCGAGCATGGCTACACCTTC. Complete variable domain (other parts from reference TRBV5-6 and TRBJ1-2): DAGVTQSPTHLIKTRGQQVTLRCSPKSGHDTVSWYQQALGQGPQFIFQYYEEEERQRGNFPDRFSGHQFPNYSSELNVNALLLGDSALYLCASSGRDVEHGYTFGSGTRLTVV.

About this clonotype itself: The CDR3 end shows no conserved phenylalanine or tryptophan, and so a read error is likely. This chain joins TRBV6-5 and TRBJ1-1, with D perhaps TRBD1 (5 bases). There are 15 residues in the CDR3. Germline V CDR1 and CDR2: MNHEY, SVGAGI. V was pared by 2 bases and J by 4 bases, with 14 bases between. The CDR3: CASSYVRRGGTEAFV. The CDR3 DNA reads as TGTGCCAGCAGTTACGTTAGAAGGGGTGGCACTGAAGCTTTCGTT.

This clonotype was seen more than once but under ten times. The germline gene is not matched at one end of the junction; a read error may be the cause. V and J are TRBV7-9 and TRBJ2-7; 9 bases fit TRBD2. From germline, CDR1 is SEHNR and CDR2 FQNEAQ (reference sequence). The CDR3 spans 15 residues. The DNA of the CDR3 is TGCGCCAACAGCCTACTAGCGGGTAGCTCCTATGAGGAGTACTTC. Translation: CANSLLAGSSYEEYF.

About this clonotype itself: Relative to the germline gene, one junction end is altered; a read error may explain this. The chain links TRBV14 to TRBJ2-1; no reliable D call. Germline V gene data show CDR1 as SGHDN and CDR2 as FVKESK. The CDR3 totals 16 residues. The CDR3 region has the DNA TGTGCCACCAGTGCCGTAGTGGGATGGGTAAACAATGAGCGGTTCTTC. Its translation is CATSAVVGWVNNERFF.